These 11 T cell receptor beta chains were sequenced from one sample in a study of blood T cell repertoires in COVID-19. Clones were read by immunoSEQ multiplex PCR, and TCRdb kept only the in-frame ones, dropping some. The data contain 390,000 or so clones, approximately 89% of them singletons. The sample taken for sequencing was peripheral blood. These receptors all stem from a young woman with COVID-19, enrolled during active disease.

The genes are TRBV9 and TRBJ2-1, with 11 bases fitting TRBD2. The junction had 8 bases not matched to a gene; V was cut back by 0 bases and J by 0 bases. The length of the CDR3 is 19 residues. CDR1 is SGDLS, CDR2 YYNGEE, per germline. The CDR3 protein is CASSVATPTSGVSYNEQFF. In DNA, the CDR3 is TGTGCCAGCAGCGTAGCTACCCCGACTAGCGGGGTCTCCTACAATGAGCAGTTCTTC.

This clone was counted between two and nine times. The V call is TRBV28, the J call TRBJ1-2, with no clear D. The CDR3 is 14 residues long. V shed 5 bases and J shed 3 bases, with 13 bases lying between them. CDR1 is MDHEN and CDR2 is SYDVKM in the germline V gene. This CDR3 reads CASSTRGGDYGYTF. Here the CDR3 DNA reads TGTGCCAGCAGTACCCGGGGAGGTGACTATGGCTACACCTTC.

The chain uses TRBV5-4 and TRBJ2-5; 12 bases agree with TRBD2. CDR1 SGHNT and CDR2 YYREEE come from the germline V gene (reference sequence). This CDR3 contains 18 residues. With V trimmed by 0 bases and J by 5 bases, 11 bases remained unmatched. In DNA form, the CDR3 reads TGTGCCAGCAGCTTGGGTTCTAGCGGGGGGGGTCGGTGGGAGACCCAGTACTTC. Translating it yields CASSLGSSGGGRWETQYF.

The CDR3 loop reads CASSLGQAAYNEQFF. DNA of the CDR3: TGTGCCAGCAGCTTAGGACAGGCAGCGTACAATGAGCAGTTCTTC. The chain is built from TRBV11-2 and TRBJ2-1; D possibly corresponds to TRBD1 (6 bases). CDR3 length: 15 amino acids. Trimming removed 1 base at V and 4 bases at J, with 11 bases between. Per the germline V gene, CDR1 is SGHAT and CDR2 is FQNNGV.

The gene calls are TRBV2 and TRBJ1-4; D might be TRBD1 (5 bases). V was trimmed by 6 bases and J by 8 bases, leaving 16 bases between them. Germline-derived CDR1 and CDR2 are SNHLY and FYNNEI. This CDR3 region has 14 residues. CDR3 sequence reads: CASRRGGEGEKLFF. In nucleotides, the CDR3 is TGTGCCAGCAGAAGGGGCGGGGAGGGAGAAAAACTGTTTTTT.

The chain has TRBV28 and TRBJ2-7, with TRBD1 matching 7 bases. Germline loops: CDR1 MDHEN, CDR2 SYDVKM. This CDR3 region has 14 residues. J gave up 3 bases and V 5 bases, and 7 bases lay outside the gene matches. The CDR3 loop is CASSPLDRDYEQYF. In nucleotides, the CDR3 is TGTGCCAGCAGTCCCCTAGACAGGGACTACGAGCAGTACTTC.

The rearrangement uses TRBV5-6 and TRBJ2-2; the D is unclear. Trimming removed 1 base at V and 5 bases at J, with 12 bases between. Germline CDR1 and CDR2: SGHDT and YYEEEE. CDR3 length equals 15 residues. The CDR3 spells CASSLNTLRTGELFF. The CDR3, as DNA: TGTGCCAGCAGCTTGAACACCCTGAGGACCGGGGAGCTGTTTTTT.

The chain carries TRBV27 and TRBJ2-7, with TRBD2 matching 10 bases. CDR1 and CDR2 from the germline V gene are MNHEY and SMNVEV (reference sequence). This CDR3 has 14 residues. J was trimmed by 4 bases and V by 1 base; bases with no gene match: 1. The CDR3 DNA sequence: TGTGCCAGCAGTTTATGGACTAGCGGATACGAGCAGTACTTC. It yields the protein CASSLWTSGYEQYF.

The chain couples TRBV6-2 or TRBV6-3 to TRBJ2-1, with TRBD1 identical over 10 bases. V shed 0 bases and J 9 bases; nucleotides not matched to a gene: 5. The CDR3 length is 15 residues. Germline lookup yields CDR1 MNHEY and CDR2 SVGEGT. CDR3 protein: CASSYSGQGKGEQFF. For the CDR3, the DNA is TGTGCCAGCAGTTACTCGGGACAGGGGAAGGGTGAGCAGTTCTTC.

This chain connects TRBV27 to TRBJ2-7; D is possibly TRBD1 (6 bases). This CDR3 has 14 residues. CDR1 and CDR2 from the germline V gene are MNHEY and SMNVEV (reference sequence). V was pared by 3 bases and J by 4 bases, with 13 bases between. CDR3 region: CASSFSRGGYEQYF. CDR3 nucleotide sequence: TGTGCCAGCAGTTTCTCCAGGGGTGGATACGAGCAGTACTTC.

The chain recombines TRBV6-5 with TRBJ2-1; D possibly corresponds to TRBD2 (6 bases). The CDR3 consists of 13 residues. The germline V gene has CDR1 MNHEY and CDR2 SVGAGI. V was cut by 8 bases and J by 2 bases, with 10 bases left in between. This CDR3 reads CASASVTYNEQFF. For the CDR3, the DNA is TGTGCCAGCGCTAGCGTTACCTACAATGAGCAGTTCTTC.